The 23 T cell receptor beta chains below all came from one sample that was sequenced in a study of blood T cell repertoires in COVID-19. Only in-frame clones appear in the TCRdb table, and some are missing; sequencing was by immunoSEQ multiplex PCR. The table includes about 300,000 clones, about four fifths detected once. The sample comprised peripheral blood. The source of these receptors is a woman aged 50 to 60 with acute or convalescent COVID-19.

The chain links TRBV5-1 to TRBJ2-1; TRBD1 aligns across 9 bases. V dropped 5 bases and J dropped 0; count of bases not matched to a gene: 6. CDR1 is SGHRS and CDR2 is YFSETQ in the germline V gene. The CDR3 extends over 16 amino acids. CDR3 nucleotide sequence: TGCGCCAGCAGGTCCTTGGACAGGGGCTCCTACAATGAGCAGTTCTTC. The encoded protein is CASRSLDRGSYNEQFF. Drawing the rest from reference TRBV5-1 and TRBJ2-1, the complete variable domain is KAGVTQTPRYLIKTRGQQVTLSCSPISGHRSVSWYQQTPGQGLQFLFEYFSETQRNKGNFPGRFSGRQFSNSRSEMNVSTLELGDSALYLCASRSLDRGSYNEQFFGPGTRLTVL.

V gene TRBV14 combines with J gene TRBJ2-3; 7 bases map to TRBD2. The trim removed 4 bases at V and 1 base at J, leaving 8 bases unmatched. This CDR3 has 16 amino acids. The germline CDR1 and CDR2 sequences are SGHDN and FVKESK. The CDR3 region is CASSLGRTRGTDTQYF. CDR3 coding DNA: TGTGCCAGCAGCCTCGGACGGACTAGGGGCACAGATACGCAGTATTTT.

There are a few counts of this clone. The J gene is TRBJ1-3, the V gene TRBV2, with 7 bases lining up with TRBD1. This CDR3 has 14 residues. The trim removed 8 bases at V and 0 bases at J, leaving 4 bases unmatched. Germline CDR1 is SNHLY and CDR2 is FYNNEI. CDR3 in amino acids: CASSSGGSGNTIYF. CDR3 sequence (DNA): TGTGCCAGCTCATCAGGGGGCTCTGGAAACACCATATATTTT.

This clone was counted once. The chain recombines TRBV19 with TRBJ1-1; maybe TRBD1 (5 bases). The CDR3 runs to 13 residues. The ends were cut back, 6 bases at V and 4 bases at J, with 12 bases in the middle. Germline CDR1 LNHDA, CDR2 SQIVND (reference sequence). CDR3 nucleotides: TGTGCCAGTAGGTCTTCAGGGCTCACTGAAGCTTTCTTT. It is translated as CASRSSGLTEAFF.

The chain couples TRBV20-1 to TRBJ2-3; D gene unclear. The CDR3 is 15 residues long. Per the germline V gene, CDR1 is DFQATT and CDR2 is SNEGSKA (reference sequence). V lost 3 bases, J lost 0 bases, and 13 bases lay in between. The CDR3, as DNA: TGCAGTGCTAGTTTGGCGGCCCCTAGCACAGATACGCAGTATTTT. It translates to CSASLAAPSTDTQYF.

The chain joins TRBV11-3 to TRBJ2-3; 9 bases are shared with TRBD1. The CDR3 is made up of 15 amino acids. J gave up 0 bases and V 5 bases, and 3 bases lay outside the gene matches. CDR1 and CDR2 (germline): SGHNT, YENEEA. The CDR3 loop is CASSPGQGSTDTQYF. CDR3 nucleotides: TGTGCCAGCAGCCCGGGACAGGGTAGCACAGATACGCAGTATTTT.

This clone was detected only once. V is TRBV3-1 (or the pseudogene TRBV3-2) and J is TRBJ1-2; no reliable D call. Trimming shortened V by 0 bases and J by 11 bases, and 16 bases separated the two germline ends. Germline V gene lookup returns CDR1 LGHDT and CDR2 YNNKEL (reference sequence). This CDR3 region has 14 residues. The CDR3 region has the DNA TGTGCCAGCAGCCAAGAAGCTGCCAGTCGGGAGTACACCTTC. Translation: CASSQEAASREYTF.

V is TRBV19 and J is TRBJ2-7; 7 nucleotides align to TRBD2. Looked up from germline, CDR1 is LNHDA and CDR2 is SQIVND (reference sequence). V gave up 6 bases and J gave up 3 bases; unmatched junction bases: 5. The length of the CDR3 is 13 residues. The CDR3 region is CASSPGGNYEQYV. CDR3 DNA: TGTGCCAGTAGCCCCGGGGGGAACTACGAGCAGTACGTC.

This clone was found a few times. CDR3 DNA: TGTGCCAGCATCCTTAGACAGGGAGACTACGAGCAGTACGTC. This gives the protein CASILRQGDYEQYV. The V gene is TRBV6-5, the J gene TRBJ2-7, with 7 bases aligning to TRBD1. Per germline, CDR1 MNHEY and CDR2 SVGAGI. Trimming at V came to 7 bases and at J to 3 bases, leaving 9 bases not matched to a gene. The CDR3 spans 14 residues.

This clone has a handful of counts. The V call is TRBV6-5, the J call TRBJ2-7, with D hard to call. Trimming stripped 7 bases from V and 5 bases from J, with 15 bases between. In germline, CDR1 is MNHEY, CDR2 SVGAGI. This CDR3 is built from 13 residues. The CDR3 DNA reads as TGTGCCAGCACTGTTACGGTTAAAGACGAGCAGTACTTC. Its protein product is CASTVTVKDEQYF.

The chain has TRBV6-5 and TRBJ1-4, with unresolved D. The CDR3 totals 15 residues. Germline assignment: CDR1 MNHEY and CDR2 SVGAGI. V was trimmed by 6 bases and J by 0 bases, leaving 11 bases between them. CDR3 sequence: CASRDTASTNEKLFF. The CDR3, as DNA: TGTGCCAGCAGAGATACAGCTTCAACTAATGAAAAACTGTTTTTT.

In this sample, this clone turned up a few times. J is TRBJ1-5 and V is TRBV28; 8 nucleotides agree with TRBD1. CDR1 MDHEN and CDR2 SYDVKM come from the germline V gene. This CDR3 contains 15 residues. The J segment lost 6 bases and the V segment lost 5 bases, leaving 9 bases of the junction unmatched. CDR3 residues: CASSLAQGATQPQHF. As DNA, the CDR3 is TGTGCCAGCAGTCTAGCGCAGGGGGCAACTCAGCCCCAGCATTTT.

This chain links TRBV27 with TRBJ1-5; TRBD1 matches at 8 bases. Germline V gene lookup returns CDR1 MNHEY and CDR2 SMNVEV (reference sequence). There are 13 residues in the CDR3. V shed 6 bases and J 6 bases; nucleotides not matched to a gene: 4. CDR3 in DNA: TGTGCCAGCAGCCCGGACAGGGTTCAGCCCCAGCATTTT. This gives the protein CASSPDRVQPQHF.

The J gene is TRBJ2-2, the V gene TRBV7-8; 11 bases match TRBD2. Trimming removed 5 bases from V and 4 bases from J; junction bases left unmatched: 6. Germline V gene lookup returns CDR1 SGHVS and CDR2 FQNEAQ. This CDR3 comprises 16 residues. CDR3 DNA: TGTGCCAGCAGCGTAACTAGCGGGAGCGGCACCGGGGAGCTGTTTTTT. Translation: CASSVTSGSGTGELFF.

This clone was seen more than once but under ten times. The rearrangement links TRBV20-1 to TRBJ1-2; D gene uncertain. The germline gives CDR1 DFQATT, CDR2 SNEGSKA (reference sequence). This CDR3 region has 11 residues. Trimming left V 3 bases short and J 4 bases short, with 6 bases between. In DNA, the CDR3 is TGCAGTGCTAGTGACCTCTATGGCTACACCTTC. Translating it yields CSASDLYGYTF.

V gene TRBV9 combines with J gene TRBJ2-7, with 13 bases that match TRBD2. Germline-derived CDR1 and CDR2 are SGDLS and YYNGEE. The CDR3 is 15 residues long. J lost 5 bases, V lost 4 bases, and 6 bases had no gene match. The CDR3 sequence is CASSPRTSGGDEQYF. CDR3 in DNA: TGTGCCAGCAGCCCTAGGACTAGCGGGGGCGACGAGCAGTACTTC.

The rearrangement joins TRBV9 to TRBJ2-7; TRBD1 agrees at 10 bases. The germline V gene has CDR1 SGDLS and CDR2 YYNGEE. The CDR3 sequence is 15 residues long. V lost 4 bases, J lost 0 bases, and 4 bases stayed unmatched. Written as DNA, the CDR3 is TGTGCCAGCAGCCCAAGGACAGGGGGCTCCTACGAGCAGTACTTC. Its translation is CASSPRTGGSYEQYF.

J is TRBJ2-5 and V is TRBV19; a possible D gene is TRBD1 (5 bases). This CDR3 has 13 residues. Germline CDR1 is LNHDA and CDR2 is SQIVND (reference sequence). The V and J ends lost 6 bases and 3 bases respectively, with 11 bases between them. As DNA, the CDR3 is TGTGCCAGTAGAAAGGGGCTGGAAGAGACCCAGTACTTC. This encodes CASRKGLEETQYF. Using reference TRBV19 and TRBJ2-5 for the parts outside the CDR3, the full variable domain is DGGITQSPKYLFRKEGQNVTLSCEQNLNHDAMYWYRQDPGQGLRLIYYSQIVNDFQKGDIAEGYSVSREKKESFPLTVTSAQKNPTAFYLCASRKGLEETQYFGPGTRLLVL.

The chain carries TRBV3-1 (or the pseudogene TRBV3-2) and TRBJ2-3; perhaps TRBD1 as D (5 bases). Germline-derived CDR1 and CDR2 are LGHDT and YNNKEL (reference sequence). There are 14 residues in the CDR3. V shed 3 bases and J shed 1 base, with 8 bases lying between them. CDR3 sequence (DNA): TGTGCCAGCAGCCACAGGGTCGGCACAGATACGCAGTATTTT. Translating gives CASSHRVGTDTQYF.

The CDR3 coding sequence is TGTGCCAGCAGCTCTACAGGGGGCCGGAACACTGAAGCTTTCTTT. This translates into CASSSTGGRNTEAFF. J is TRBJ1-1 and V is TRBV13; TRBD1 matches 9 bases. The CDR3 is 15 amino acids. V shed 4 bases and J 1 base; nucleotides not matched to a gene: 4. The V gene's germline CDR1 is PRHDT and CDR2 FYEKMQ (reference sequence).

The genes are TRBV6-5 and TRBJ1-1; unclear D gene. The V and J ends lost 5 bases and 1 base respectively, with 5 bases between them. This CDR3 is built from 12 residues. The germline gives CDR1 MNHEY, CDR2 SVGAGI. The CDR3 loop is CASSRANTEAFF. CDR3 in DNA: TGTGCCAGCAGTCGCGCGAACACTGAAGCTTTCTTT.

The CDR3 reads CASSHTGAQSELFF. CDR3 nucleotides: TGTGCCAGCAGCCATACAGGTGCCCAGAGTGAACTGTTTTTT. The rearrangement joins TRBV6-5 to TRBJ1-4, with D perhaps TRBD1 (5 bases). The germline CDR1 and CDR2 sequences are MNHEY and SVGAGI. V was trimmed by 6 bases and J by 12 bases, leaving 20 bases between them. The CDR3 is 14 residues long.

The J gene is TRBJ1-1, the V gene TRBV19; a possible D gene is TRBD1 (6 bases). CDR3 size: 13 residues. The germline V gene has CDR1 LNHDA and CDR2 SQIVND (reference sequence). V shed 8 bases and J shed 3 bases, with 13 bases lying between them. CDR3 sequence (DNA): TGTGCCAGTCGACCGACAGGAGACACTGAAGCTTTCTTT. Translating gives CASRPTGDTEAFF.